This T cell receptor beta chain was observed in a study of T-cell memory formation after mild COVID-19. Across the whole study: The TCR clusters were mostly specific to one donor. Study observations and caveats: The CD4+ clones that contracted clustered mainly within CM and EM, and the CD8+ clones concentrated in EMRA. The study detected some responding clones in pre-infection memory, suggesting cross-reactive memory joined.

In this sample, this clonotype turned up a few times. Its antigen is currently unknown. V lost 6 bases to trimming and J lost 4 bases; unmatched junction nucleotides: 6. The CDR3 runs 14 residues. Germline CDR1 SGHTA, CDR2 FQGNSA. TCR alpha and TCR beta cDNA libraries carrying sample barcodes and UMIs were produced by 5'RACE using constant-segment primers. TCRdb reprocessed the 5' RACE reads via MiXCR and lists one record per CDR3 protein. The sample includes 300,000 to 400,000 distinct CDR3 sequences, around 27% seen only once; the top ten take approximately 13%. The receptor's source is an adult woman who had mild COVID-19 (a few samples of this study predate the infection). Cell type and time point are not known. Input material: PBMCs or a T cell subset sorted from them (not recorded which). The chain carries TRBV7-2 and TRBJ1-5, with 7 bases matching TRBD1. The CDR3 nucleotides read TGTGCCAGCAGTACGACAGGGACTAATCAGCCCCAGCATTTT. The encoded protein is CASSTTGTNQPQHF.